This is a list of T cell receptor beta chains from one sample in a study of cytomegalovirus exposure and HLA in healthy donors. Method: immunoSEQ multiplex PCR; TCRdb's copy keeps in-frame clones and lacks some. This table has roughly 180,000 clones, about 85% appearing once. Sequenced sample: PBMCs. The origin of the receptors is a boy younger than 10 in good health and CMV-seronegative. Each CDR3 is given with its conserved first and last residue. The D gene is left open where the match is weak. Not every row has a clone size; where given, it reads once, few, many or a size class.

CDR3: CASSVDSYNEQFF; DNA: TGTGCCAGCAGCGTAGACAGCTACAATGAGCAGTTCTTC; J: TRBJ2-1; V: TRBV9; D: -; size: -
CDR3: CASSPMRGVTDEKLFF; DNA: TGTGCCAGCAGCCCCATGCGGGGGGTGACGGACGAAAAACTGTTTTTT; J: TRBJ1-4; V: TRBV28; D: -; size: -
CDR3: CASSAVGFTSGNTIYF; DNA: TGCGCCAGCAGCGCGGTTGGCTTCACCTCTGGAAACACCATATATTTT; J: TRBJ1-3; V: TRBV4-1; D: -; size: -
CDR3: CASSQGTPGAQYF; DNA: TGCGCCAGCAGCCAGGGGACCCCCGGGGCCCAGTACTTC; J: TRBJ2-5; V: TRBV5-1; D: -; size: -
CDR3: CAWGRGATEAFF; DNA: TGTGCCTGGGGCAGGGGAGCCACTGAAGCTTTCTTT; J: TRBJ1-1; V: TRBV30; D: -; size: -
CDR3: CASSLDRVSTGELFF; DNA: TGCGCCAGCAGCTTGGACAGGGTTAGCACCGGGGAGCTGTTTTTT; J: TRBJ2-2; V: TRBV5-1; D: -; size: once
CDR3: CASSYSPGGETQYF; DNA: TGTGCCAGCAGTTACTCGCCGGGGGGGGAGACCCAGTACTTC; J: TRBJ2-5; V: TRBV6-5; D: TRBD2; size: once
CDR3: CASSLGSTEAFF; DNA: TGTGCCAGCAGCCTGGGGAGCACTGAAGCTTTCTTT; J: TRBJ1-1; V: TRBV25-1; D: -; size: -
CDR3: CASSRDREGTDGELFF; DNA: TGTGCCAGCAGCCGAGACAGGGAAGGTACGGACGGGGAGCTGTTTTTT; J: TRBJ2-2; V: TRBV5-6; D: TRBD1; size: once
CDR3: CASSRLAGGLSYEQYF; DNA: TGTGCCAGCAGTAGGTTAGCGGGAGGTCTATCCTACGAGCAGTACTTC; J: TRBJ2-7; V: TRBV6-6; D: TRBD2; size: few
CDR3: CASSPERGGTSGNTGELFF; DNA: TGTGCTAGCAGCCCCGAAAGGGGTGGGACTAGCGGGAACACCGGGGAGCTGTTTTTT; J: TRBJ2-2; V: TRBV7-7; D: TRBD2; size: -
CDR3: CASSVLGCSNQPQHF; DNA: TGTGCCAGCAGTGTACTAGGGTGCAGCAATCAGCCCCAGCATTTT; J: TRBJ1-5; V: TRBV6-1; D: -; size: -